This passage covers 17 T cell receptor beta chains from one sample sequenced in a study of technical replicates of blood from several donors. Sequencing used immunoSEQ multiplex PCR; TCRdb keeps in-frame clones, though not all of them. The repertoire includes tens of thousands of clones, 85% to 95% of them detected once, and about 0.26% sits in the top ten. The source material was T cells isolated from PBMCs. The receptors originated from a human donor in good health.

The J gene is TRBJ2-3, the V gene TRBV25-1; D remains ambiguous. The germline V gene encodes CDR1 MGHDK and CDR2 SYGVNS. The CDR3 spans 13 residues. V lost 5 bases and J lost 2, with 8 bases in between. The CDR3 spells CASSSVYTDTQYF. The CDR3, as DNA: TGTGCCAGCAGTTCTGTGTACACAGATACGCAGTATTTT.

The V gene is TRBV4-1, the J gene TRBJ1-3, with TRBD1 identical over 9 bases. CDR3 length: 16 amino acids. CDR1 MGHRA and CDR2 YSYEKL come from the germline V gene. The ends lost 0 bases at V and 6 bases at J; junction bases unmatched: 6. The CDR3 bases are TGCGCCAGCAGCCAAGACGATCGGACAGGGGTAAACACCATATATTTT. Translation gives CASSQDDRTGVNTIYF.

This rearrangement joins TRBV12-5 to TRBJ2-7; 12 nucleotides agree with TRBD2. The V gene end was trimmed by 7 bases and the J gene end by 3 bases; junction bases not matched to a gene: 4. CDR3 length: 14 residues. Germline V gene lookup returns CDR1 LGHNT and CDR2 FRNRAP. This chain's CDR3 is CASDPTSGGYEQYF. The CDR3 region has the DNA TGTGCTAGTGACCCGACTAGCGGGGGCTACGAGCAGTACTTC.

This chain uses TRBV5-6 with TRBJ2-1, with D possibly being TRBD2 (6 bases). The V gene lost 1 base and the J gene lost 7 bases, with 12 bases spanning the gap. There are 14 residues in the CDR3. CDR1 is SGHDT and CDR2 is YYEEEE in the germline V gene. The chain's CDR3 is CASSLRLGENEQFF. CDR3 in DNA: TGTGCCAGCAGCTTGAGACTAGGTGAAAATGAGCAGTTCTTC.

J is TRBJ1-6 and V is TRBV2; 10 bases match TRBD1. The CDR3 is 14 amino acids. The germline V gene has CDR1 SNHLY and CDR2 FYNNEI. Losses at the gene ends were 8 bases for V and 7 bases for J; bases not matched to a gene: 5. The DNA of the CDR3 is TGTGCCAGCGGGGGGACAGGGGAGAATTCACCCCTCCACTTT. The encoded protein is CASGGTGENSPLHF.

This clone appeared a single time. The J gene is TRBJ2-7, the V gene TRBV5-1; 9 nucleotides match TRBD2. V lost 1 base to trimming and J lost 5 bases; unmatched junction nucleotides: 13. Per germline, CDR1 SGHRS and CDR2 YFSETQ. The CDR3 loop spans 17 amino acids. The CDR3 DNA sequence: TGCGCCAGCAGCTTGATGGGTAGCGGGAGTACATGGAACGAGCAGTACTTC. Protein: CASSLMGSGSTWNEQYF.

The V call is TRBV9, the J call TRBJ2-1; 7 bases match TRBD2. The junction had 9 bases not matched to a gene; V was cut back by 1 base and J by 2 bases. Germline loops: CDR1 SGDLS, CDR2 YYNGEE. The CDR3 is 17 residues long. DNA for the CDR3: TGTGCCAGCAGCGTAAAACGGGAGGCTAAACCCTACAATGAGCAGTTCTTC. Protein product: CASSVKREAKPYNEQFF.

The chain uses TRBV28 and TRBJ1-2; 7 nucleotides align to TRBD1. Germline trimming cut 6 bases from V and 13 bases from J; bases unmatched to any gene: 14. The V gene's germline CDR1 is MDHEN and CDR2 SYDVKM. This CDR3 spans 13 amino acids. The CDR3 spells CASSQPPTGVGTF. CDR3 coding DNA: TGTGCCAGCAGCCAACCCCCCACAGGGGTAGGCACCTTC.

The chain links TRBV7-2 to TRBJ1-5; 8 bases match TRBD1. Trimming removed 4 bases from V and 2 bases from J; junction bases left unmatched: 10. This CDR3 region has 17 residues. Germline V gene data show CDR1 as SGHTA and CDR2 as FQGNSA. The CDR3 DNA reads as TGTGCCAGCAGCTGGACAGGGACAATATCGGGCAATCAGCCCCAGCATTTT. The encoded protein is CASSWTGTISGNQPQHF.

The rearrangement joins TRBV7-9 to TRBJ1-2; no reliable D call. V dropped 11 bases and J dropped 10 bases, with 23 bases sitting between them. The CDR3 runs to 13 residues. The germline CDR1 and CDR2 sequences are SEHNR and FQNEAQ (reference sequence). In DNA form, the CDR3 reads TGTGCCTTCTCGATAGGAGGTGGCGCGTTCTACACCTTC. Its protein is CAFSIGGGAFYTF.

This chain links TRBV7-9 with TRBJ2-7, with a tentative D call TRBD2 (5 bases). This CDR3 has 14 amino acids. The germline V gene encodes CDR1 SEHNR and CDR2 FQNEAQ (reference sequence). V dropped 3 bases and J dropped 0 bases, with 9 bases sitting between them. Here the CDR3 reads CASSLGRTSYEQYF. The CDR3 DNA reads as TGTGCCAGCAGCTTGGGGAGAACCTCCTACGAGCAGTACTTC.

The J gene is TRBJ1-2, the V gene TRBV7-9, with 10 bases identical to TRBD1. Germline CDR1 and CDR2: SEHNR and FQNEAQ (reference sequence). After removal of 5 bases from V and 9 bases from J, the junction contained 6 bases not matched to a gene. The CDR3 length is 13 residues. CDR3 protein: CASSAGTGASYTF. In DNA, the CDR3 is TGTGCCAGCAGCGCCGGGACAGGGGCGAGCTACACCTTC.

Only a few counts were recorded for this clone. CDR3 in DNA: TGCGCCAGCAGCTTGGATATTCCGGGACTCCAAACCTACGAGCAGTACTTC. This sequence encodes CASSLDIPGLQTYEQYF. This sequence joins TRBV5-1 and TRBJ2-7; D may be TRBD2 (6 bases). The V gene lost 0 bases and the J gene lost 2 bases, with 18 bases spanning the gap. This CDR3 has 17 residues. The germline V gene has CDR1 SGHRS and CDR2 YFSETQ.

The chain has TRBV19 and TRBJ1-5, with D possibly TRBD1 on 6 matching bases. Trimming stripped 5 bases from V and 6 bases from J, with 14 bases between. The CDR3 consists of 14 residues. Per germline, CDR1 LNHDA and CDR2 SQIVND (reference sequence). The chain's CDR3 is CASSRTDSGQPQHF. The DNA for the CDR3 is TGTGCCAGTAGTCGGACAGACTCCGGTCAGCCCCAGCATTTT.

The DNA for the CDR3 is TGTGCCAGCAGTTACGGGACAGGGGATTTTAGCTATGGCTACACCTTC. As protein: CASSYGTGDFSYGYTF. The V and J genes are TRBV6-6 and TRBJ1-2; TRBD1 matches 10 bases. V trimming: 2 bases; J trimming: 4 bases; junction bases outside the gene matches: 7. The germline CDR1 and CDR2 sequences are MNHNY and SVGAGI (reference sequence). The CDR3 consists of 16 residues.

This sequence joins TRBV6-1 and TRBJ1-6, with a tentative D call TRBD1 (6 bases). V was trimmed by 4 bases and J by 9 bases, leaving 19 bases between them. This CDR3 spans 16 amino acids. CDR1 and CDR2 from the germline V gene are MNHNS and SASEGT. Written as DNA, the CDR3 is TGTGCCAGCAGTGCATCCGGACAGCCAGAAGGTTCACCCCTCCACTTT. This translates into CASSASGQPEGSPLHF.

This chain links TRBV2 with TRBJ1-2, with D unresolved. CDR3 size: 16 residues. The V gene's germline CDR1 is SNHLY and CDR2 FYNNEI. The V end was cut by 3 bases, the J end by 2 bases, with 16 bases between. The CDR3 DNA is TGTGCCAGCAGTGATGACGTGCCCACAGAAAACTATGGCTACACCTTC. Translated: CASSDDVPTENYGYTF.